These 3 T cell receptor beta chains share one sample of origin, sequenced in a study of cytomegalovirus exposure and HLA in healthy donors. Produced via immunoSEQ multiplex PCR; TCRdb's table is partial and in-frame only. This sample has roughly 120,000 clones, with around 92% found just once. The sequenced sample was PBMCs. The receptors here all came from a man aged 25 to 40 in good health and CMV-seronegative.

CDR3 region: CASSQSGGLAEQYF. For the CDR3, the DNA is TGTGCCAGCAGCCAAAGCGGGGGGCTGGCCGAGCAGTACTTC. The rearrangement links TRBV7-3 to TRBJ2-7, with 9 bases identical to TRBD2. Trimming cost V 5 bases and J 6 bases; bases outside gene matches: 8. This CDR3 has 14 amino acids. CDR1 is SGHTA, CDR2 FQGTGA, per germline.

The chain recombines TRBV9 with TRBJ2-7, with D possibly TRBD1 on 6 matching bases. V was cut by 0 bases and J by 6 bases, with 7 bases left in between. CDR3 length equals 12 residues. The germline gives CDR1 SGDLS, CDR2 YYNGEE. The CDR3 spells CASSVVGGEQYF. The CDR3 region has the DNA TGTGCCAGCAGCGTAGTAGGGGGCGAGCAGTACTTC.

The rearrangement joins TRBV4-3 to TRBJ2-3; TRBD2 matches at 8 bases. The CDR3 consists of 15 residues. The germline V gene encodes CDR1 LGHNA and CDR2 YSLEER. J gave up 1 base and V 1 base, and 1 base lay outside the gene matches. The CDR3 sequence is CASSQALAGTDTQYF. The CDR3 DNA sequence: TGCGCCAGCAGCCAAGCACTAGCGGGCACAGATACGCAGTATTTT.